The clone carrying this T cell receptor beta chain was detected many times. These data originate in a study of T cells in Graves' hyperthyroidism and ophthalmopathy. The CDR3 runs 14 residues. Germline trimming cut 6 bases from V and 2 bases from J; bases unmatched to any gene: 4. Amplification targeted TCR beta CDR3 regions from RNA transcripts. First-round RT-PCR targeting the TCR CDR3 was performed with the HTBI primer set. Via MiXCR, TCRdb re-called the multiplex PCR reads, giving one row per CDR3 protein. Of approximately 630,000 distinct CDR3 sequences listed, around 15% are singletons. This clonotype originated in a woman younger than 45 with Graves' hyperthyroidism. The chain employs TRBV12-3 or TRBV12-4 and TRBJ2-7; 10 bases line up with TRBD1. Sequencing was done on a sample of blood. The DNA of the CDR3 is TGTGCCAGCAGCCGGACAGGGGGAACCTACGAGCAGTACTTC. This encodes CASSRTGGTYEQYF.